These T cell receptor beta chains were read from a single sample in a study of cytomegalovirus exposure and HLA in healthy donors. Clones were sequenced by immunoSEQ multiplex PCR, and TCRdb holds only the in-frame ones, with some missing. The sample yields some 120,000 clones, roughly three quarters seen once. The sequencing input was PBMCs. These receptors were collected from a man between 25 and 39 years old in good health and CMV-seropositive. CDR3s include the opening cysteine and the closing phenylalanine or tryptophan.

>TRBJ2-7|TRBV29-1
CSALDNYEQYF
>TRBJ1-6|TRBV2
CASRVTGGFSPLHF
>TRBJ2-3|TRBV15
CATSRAPWGGDTDTQYF
>TRBJ2-1|TRBV6-5
CASSLTGDSSYNEQFF
>TRBJ2-3|TRBV19
CASRERGVTDTQYF
>TRBJ1-2|TRBV5-4
CASSSVLGGSGGYTF
>TRBJ1-3|TRBV9
CASSVYRGAQAGNTIYF
>TRBJ2-1|TRBV10-3
CAISDIGSYNEQFF
>TRBJ2-7|TRBV6-5
CASSYPWGDEQYF
>TRBJ1-5|TRBV6-1
CASGRQQGSWQPQHF
>TRBJ1-5|TRBV5-5
CASSFGSWNQPQHF
>TRBJ1-5|TRBV19
CASSFGQGGDQPQHF
>TRBJ2-3|TRBV2
CASSEVGGGTDTQYF
>TRBJ1-1|TRBV7-3
CASSLVRGRGAFF
>TRBJ1-3|TRBV5-4
CASSLDSSGNTIYF
>TRBJ1-6|TRBV6-1
CASSELYRNSPLHF
>TRBJ2-7|TRBV15
CATSRNRGPSYEQYF
>TRBJ1-6|TRBV4-3
CASSELDSSSYNSPLHF
>TRBJ1-2|TRBV28
CASSFLGQGAGYTF
>TRBJ2-3|TRBV9
CASSPYPQAGGQSSTDTQYF
>TRBJ1-4|TRBV19
CASSIDRGGEKLFF
>TRBJ1-1|TRBV11-2
CASSLPGGRGFGTEAFF
>TRBJ2-3|TRBV7-8
CASSLRGTGDKWIADTQYF
>TRBJ2-5|TRBV28
CASLGLRETQYF
>TRBJ2-7|TRBV11-2
CASSLDRGRFGEQYF
>TRBJ2-1|TRBV28
CASGTGERGEQFF
>TRBJ1-1|TRBV11-3
CASSLQSNTEAFF
>TRBJ2-5|TRBV28
CATTGAGETQYF
>TRBJ2-3|TRBV10-1
CASSESPDSTDTQYF
>TRBJ2-7|TRBV15
CATSRARDTSSYEQYF
>TRBJ2-7|TRBV18
CASSAGRGAEQYF
>TRBJ1-2|TRBV29-1
CSVVTGGPVGYTF
>TRBJ1-1|TRBV6-4
CASTETERNTEAFF
>TRBJ1-1|TRBV7-9
CSSSTRNTEAFF
>TRBJ1-2|TRBV5-5
CASSRREGYGYTF
>TRBJ2-5|TRBV2
CAAGQGAVETQYF
>TRBJ2-7|TRBV29-1
CSVESLAGGTDEQYF
>TRBJ2-7|TRBV15
CATSKSLTSYEQYF
>TRBJ2-1|TRBV28
CASSSIGNEQFF
>TRBJ2-7|TRBV27
CASSPGFSYEQYF